This TCR beta chain was recorded in a study of T cell responses to AZD1222 COVID-19 vaccine. Study-level findings and limits: At 160-218 and 743-854, vaccine-associated CD4 TCRs were dominant, and they spanned spike.

With respect to this clone: The target antigen is unknown.

Timing groups of about 4 and about 12 weeks for second doses were pooled. Sequencing used immunoSEQ multiplex PCR; TCRdb keeps in-frame clones, though not all of them. The sample shows 75,000 to 90,000 clones, approximately 83% of them seen only once. Trimming left V 1 base short and J 8 bases short, with 9 bases between. The germline CDR1 and CDR2 sequences are SGHTA and FQGNSA. The CDR3 has 13 amino acids. V gene TRBV7-2 combines with J gene TRBJ1-5; D might be TRBD1 (5 bases). The source was peripheral blood, collected 28 days after the second AZD1222 dose. This receptor was obtained from an adult who received the AZD1222 COVID-19 vaccine. This chain's CDR3 is CASSLGWGEPQHF. In DNA, the CDR3 is TGTGCCAGCAGCTTAGGTTGGGGGGAGCCCCAGCATTTT.